This record covers a single T cell receptor beta chain. Germline V gene lookup returns CDR1 MNHNS and CDR2 SASEGT. This CDR3 has 15 amino acids. J gave up 3 bases and V 2 bases, and 4 bases lay outside the gene matches. The data stem from a study of blood T cell repertoires in COVID-19. Overall study: The analysed material was cDNA or gDNA that came from T cells, B-cell-depleted T cells, or PBMCs.

TCRdb's table, derived via immunoSEQ multiplex PCR, lists solely in-frame clones and lacks some. Of a few hundred thousand clones listed, just under 85% are singletons. The chain employs TRBV6-1 and TRBJ2-1; 7 positions agree with TRBD2. Sample: peripheral blood. This sequence originates from a man older than 75 with acute or convalescent COVID-19. In DNA, the CDR3 is TGTGCCAGCAGTGAAACTAGCGCGATCTACAATGAGCAGTTCTTC. The encoded protein is CASSETSAIYNEQFF.